The clone carrying this T cell receptor beta chain was seen ten or more times. This entry comes from a study of blood T cells in healthy people across ages. Samples each yielded at least 5 micrograms of total RNA. Alongside a J-beta primer mix, a sample-barcoded 5' primer served in a second PCR lasting about 6 to 12 cycles. TCRdb recomputed calls from the 5' RACE reads with MiXCR, one row per CDR3 protein. This sample has 800,000 to 950,000 distinct CDR3 sequences, with about 28% found just once. This CDR3 has 14 amino acids. The ends were cut back, 6 bases at V and 5 bases at J, with 17 bases in the middle. In germline, CDR1 is SNHLY, CDR2 FYNNEI. The same sample was also used in a study of T cells of mothers and their children.

The clonotype originates from a woman in her thirties or forties in good health. Specimen: blood. The chain is built from TRBV2 and TRBJ2-7; a weak D match, TRBD1 (5 bases). The CDR3: CASRQGRAFDEQYF. CDR3 DNA sequence: TGTGCCAGCAGGCAAGGCAGGGCTTTTGACGAGCAGTACTTC.